These 30 T cell receptor beta chains share one sample of origin, sequenced in a study of shared clonotypes between healthy human individuals. Generated by immunoSEQ multiplex PCR, the TCRdb table keeps only in-frame clones and is missing some. Of under 200,000 clones listed, just under 95% are singletons. The sequencing input was naive CD4+ T cells sorted from blood. Documented subset: CD45RA+ positively selected. Receptor source: a woman younger than 45 in good health.

The table lists this clone with a count of one. The chain's CDR3 is CASRGTGMNTEAFF. CDR3 in DNA: TGTGCCAGTAGGGGGACAGGAATGAACACTGAAGCTTTCTTT. This rearrangement joins TRBV19 to TRBJ1-1, with TRBD1 matching 8 bases. The V gene end was trimmed by 6 bases and the J gene end by 0 bases; junction bases not matched to a gene: 3. CDR3 length equals 14 residues. Germline V CDR1 and CDR2: LNHDA, SQIVND (reference sequence).

A single count supports this clone. This chain joins TRBV18 and TRBJ1-5; D call uncertain. The V end lost 2 bases, the J end lost 5 bases, and 7 bases lay between the germline ends. The CDR3 contains 13 residues. Germline CDR1 KGHSH, CDR2 LQKENI. This CDR3 is CASSPGRDQPQHF. The CDR3, as DNA: TGTGCCAGCTCACCAGGTAGAGATCAGCCCCAGCATTTT.

Here the CDR3 DNA reads TGTGCCAGCAGCCCCCGGGGCGCCTACGAGCAGTACTTC. Translating gives CASSPRGAYEQYF. V gene TRBV6-6 combines with J gene TRBJ2-7; the D gene could be TRBD1 or TRBD2 (5 bases each). This CDR3 has 13 residues. CDR1 is MNHNY and CDR2 is SVGAGI in the germline V gene (reference sequence). The V gene lost 6 bases and the J gene lost 2 bases, with 11 bases spanning the gap.

The V call is TRBV7-3, the J call TRBJ2-2; 9 bases agree with TRBD2. CDR1 is SGHTA, CDR2 FQGTGA, per germline. Trimming at V came to 4 bases and at J to 4 bases, leaving 13 bases not matched to a gene. The CDR3 length is 18 residues. CDR3 in DNA: TGTGCCAGCAGCTCCACTCGTGTAGCGGGAGAGATCACCGGGGAGCTGTTTTTT. Translating gives CASSSTRVAGEITGELFF.

This clone was picked up a small number of times. CDR3 in amino acids: CASIRWNEQYF. The CDR3 region has the DNA TGTGCCAGCATCCGTTGGAACGAGCAGTACTTC. This chain joins TRBV28 and TRBJ2-7; no definite D call. V lost 7 bases and J lost 5, with 9 bases in between. This CDR3 is built from 11 residues. Germline assignment: CDR1 MDHEN and CDR2 SYDVKM.

V is TRBV18 and J is TRBJ1-2, with D unclear. The V gene lost 0 bases and the J gene lost 5 bases, with 10 bases spanning the gap. The CDR3 is 14 amino acids. Germline CDR1 is KGHSH and CDR2 is LQKENI. This CDR3 reads CASSPPPPAYGYTF. CDR3 in DNA: TGTGCCAGCTCACCACCGCCGCCAGCATATGGCTACACCTTC.

V and J are TRBV6-1 and TRBJ2-6; weak D call: TRBD2 (5 bases). The CDR3 runs to 14 residues. V shed 6 bases and J shed 0 bases, with 6 bases lying between them. The germline V gene encodes CDR1 MNHNS and CDR2 SASEGT. The CDR3 is CASRRDSGANVLTF. CDR3 in DNA: TGTGCCAGCAGGAGGGACTCTGGGGCCAACGTCCTGACTTTC.

The chain couples TRBV27 to TRBJ1-1, with TRBD1 as a possible D gene (5 bases). The CDR3 totals 12 residues. The germline CDR1 and CDR2 sequences are MNHEY and SMNVEV (reference sequence). V was cut by 6 bases and J by 2 bases, with 7 bases left in between. CDR3 amino acids: CASRQVNTEAFF. As DNA, the CDR3 is TGTGCCAGCAGACAGGTAAACACTGAAGCTTTCTTT.

The gene calls are TRBV5-1 and TRBJ2-2; D ambiguous. The CDR3 has 15 residues. Germline CDR1 and CDR2: SGHRS and YFSETQ. Deletions cut 0 bases from V and 1 base from J, with 7 bases between. The CDR3 is CASSLGLQNTGELFF. The CDR3 nucleotides are TGCGCCAGCAGCTTGGGACTCCAGAACACCGGGGAGCTGTTTTTT.

V is TRBV9 and J is TRBJ2-2, with 10 nucleotides matching TRBD1. The ends lost 0 bases at V and 6 bases at J; junction bases unmatched: 5. CDR3 length: 16 residues. Germline values: CDR1 SGDLS, CDR2 YYNGEE. The CDR3 loop is CASSVDRDRGPGELFF. The CDR3 DNA reads as TGTGCCAGCAGCGTAGACCGGGACAGGGGACCCGGGGAGCTGTTTTTT.

This sequence joins TRBV6-6 and TRBJ1-1; weak D call: TRBD1 (5 bases). Germline values: CDR1 MNHNY, CDR2 SVGAGI (reference sequence). V lost 11 bases to trimming and J lost 4 bases, with 23 bases between them. The CDR3 covers 15 residues. This CDR3 is CACTGGDFSVTEAFF. For the CDR3, the DNA is TGTGCCTGTACGGGGGGGGACTTTAGTGTCACTGAAGCTTTCTTT.

The rearrangement links TRBV7-2 to TRBJ2-3, with 12 bases lining up with TRBD2. Germline V gene sequence: CDR1 SGHTA, CDR2 FQGNSA. V trimming: 2 bases; J trimming: 3 bases; junction bases outside the gene matches: 9. The CDR3 has 18 amino acids. In nucleotides, the CDR3 is TGTGCCAGCAGCTTACCCCTGACTAGCGGGAGTAGTACAGATACGCAGTATTTT. Translating it yields CASSLPLTSGSSTDTQYF.

The chain employs TRBV27 and TRBJ2-5; 7 bases line up with TRBD1. V shed 8 bases, J shed 3 bases, and the junction held 9 bases outside the gene matches. The germline CDR1 and CDR2 sequences are MNHEY and SMNVEV (reference sequence). The CDR3 has 14 amino acids. CDR3 in DNA: TGTGCCAGCTCCCCCGGGACAGAAGAAGAGACCCAGTACTTC. It encodes CASSPGTEEETQYF.

The V call is TRBV29-1, the J call TRBJ1-1; D might be TRBD1 (5 bases). Germline values: CDR1 SQVTM, CDR2 ANQGSEA. The length of the CDR3 is 12 residues. The ends were cut back, 6 bases at V and 5 bases at J, with 13 bases in the middle. CDR3 DNA: TGCAGCGTGGCAGAGGGGCGGACTGAAGCTTTCTTT. Encoded protein: CSVAEGRTEAFF.

This chain uses TRBV5-8 with TRBJ1-1; 12 positions match TRBD1. The CDR3 spans 15 residues. The V gene's germline CDR1 is SGHTS and CDR2 YDEGEE. The junction had 5 bases not matched to a gene; V was cut back by 4 bases and J by 4 bases. The CDR3 is CASSLGQGASTEAFF. As DNA, the CDR3 is TGTGCCAGCAGCCTGGGACAGGGGGCGTCCACTGAAGCTTTCTTT.

This chain uses TRBV28 with TRBJ1-1; D is perhaps TRBD1 (5 bases). Germline assignment: CDR1 MDHEN and CDR2 SYDVKM. V was shortened by 9 bases and J by 0 bases, with 11 bases between the two germline ends. This CDR3 is 13 amino acids long. CDR3 residues: CASCETVNTEAFF. The CDR3 bases are TGTGCCAGTTGCGAGACAGTGAACACTGAAGCTTTCTTT. Looking up the rest from reference TRBV28 and TRBJ1-1 gives the full variable domain: DVKVTQSSRYLVKRTGEKVFLECVQDMDHENMFWYRQDPGLGLRLIYFSYDVKMKEKGDIPEGYSVSREKKERFSLILESASTNQTSMYLCASCETVNTEAFFGQGTRLTVV.

The rearrangement links TRBV10-3 to TRBJ2-4; D possibly corresponds to TRBD1 (5 bases). The CDR3 is made up of 18 amino acids. In germline, CDR1 is ENHRY, CDR2 SYGVKD. V lost 3 bases and J 0 bases, leaving 18 bases between the germline ends. The CDR3 here is CAISELGTTATAKNIQYF. The CDR3, as DNA: TGTGCCATCAGTGAATTGGGAACGACAGCCACAGCCAAAAACATTCAGTACTTC.

The rearrangement joins TRBV12-5 to TRBJ2-7; 7 nucleotides line up with TRBD2. CDR3 size: 13 residues. Looked up from germline, CDR1 is LGHNT and CDR2 is FRNRAP. Germline trimming cut 2 bases from V and 7 bases from J; bases unmatched to any gene: 5. In DNA, the CDR3 is TGTGCTAGTGGTTTGTCGGGAGGAGGGGAGCAGTACTTC. Translation gives CASGLSGGGEQYF.

This chain uses TRBV19 with TRBJ2-3; possible D gene TRBD1, 5 bases. Germline lookup yields CDR1 LNHDA and CDR2 SQIVND (reference sequence). V lost 3 bases and J 0 bases, leaving 13 bases between the germline ends. CDR3 size: 16 residues. CDR3: CASSIRHRSSTDTQYF. The CDR3 DNA reads as TGTGCCAGTAGTATTCGTCACAGGTCTAGCACAGATACGCAGTATTTT.

This clone was seen a few times. This chain connects TRBV6-5 to TRBJ1-3; no firm D call. Germline V CDR1 and CDR2: MNHEY, SVGAGI. This CDR3 has 11 amino acids. V lost 6 bases and J 3 bases, leaving 3 bases between the germline ends. The CDR3 sequence: CASSLGNTIYF. CDR3 in DNA: TGTGCCAGCAGCCTTGGAAACACCATATATTTT.

V and J are TRBV9 and TRBJ1-2, with 7 bases fitting TRBD1. The CDR3 consists of 15 residues. V lost 3 bases, J lost 8 bases, and 13 bases stayed unmatched. CDR1 is SGDLS and CDR2 is YYNGEE in the germline V gene. CDR3 amino acids: CASSGAGTAPLGYTF. Here the CDR3 DNA reads TGTGCCAGCAGCGGAGCCGGGACAGCGCCTCTGGGCTACACCTTC.

The rearrangement joins TRBV18 to TRBJ1-1; maybe TRBD1 (5 bases). V lost 6 bases and J 2 bases, leaving 10 bases between the germline ends. This CDR3 has 13 residues. The germline V gene has CDR1 KGHSH and CDR2 LQKENI. CDR3: CASSRQPNTEAFF. CDR3 nucleotides: TGTGCCAGCTCGCGACAGCCAAACACTGAAGCTTTCTTT.

The V and J genes are TRBV19 and TRBJ2-3, with 7 bases that match TRBD1. CDR3 length: 12 residues. Germline CDR1 is LNHDA and CDR2 is SQIVND (reference sequence). V lost 3 bases and J lost 9; bases outside the gene matches: 3. In nucleotides, the CDR3 is TGTGCCAGTAGTATCGAGACAGGGACGCAGTATTTT. Residues: CASSIETGTQYF.

The chain is built from TRBV2 and TRBJ2-1, with 8 bases aligning to TRBD2. Germline V CDR1 and CDR2: SNHLY, FYNNEI. The trim removed 11 bases at V and 9 bases at J, leaving 15 bases unmatched. The CDR3 extends over 14 amino acids. For the CDR3, the DNA is TGTGCCGGGGAAACCGGGACTAGGCATGGTGAGCAGTTCTTC. Its protein product is CAGETGTRHGEQFF.

This clone appeared once. This chain uses TRBV28 with TRBJ1-1; a possible D gene is TRBD1 (5 bases). Trimming took off 9 bases at V and 6 bases at J, with 23 bases between the two ends. CDR1 is MDHEN and CDR2 is SYDVKM in the germline V gene. The CDR3 length is 15 residues. The CDR3 reads CASFGGAEEEAEAFF. The CDR3 bases are TGTGCCAGTTTTGGGGGAGCGGAAGAAGAGGCTGAAGCTTTCTTT.

The gene calls are TRBV7-3 and TRBJ2-3; D ambiguous. This CDR3 has 13 residues. The germline V gene has CDR1 SGHTA and CDR2 FQGTGA. Trimming pared 4 bases from V and 4 bases from J, leaving 9 bases between. CDR3 DNA sequence: TGTGCCAGCAGCTCCCCCAATGCAGATACGCAGTATTTT. Translating gives CASSSPNADTQYF.

This clone was found once. DNA for the CDR3: TGTGCCAGCATTATGCACGGACAGGTGACCTACGAGCAGTACTTC. Its translation is CASIMHGQVTYEQYF. V usage is TRBV6-1 and J usage is TRBJ2-7, with TRBD1 identical over 7 bases. The germline gives CDR1 MNHNS, CDR2 SASEGT. The CDR3 length is 15 residues. Trimming at V came to 7 bases and at J to 2 bases, leaving 11 bases not matched to a gene.

The chain uses TRBV11-1 and TRBJ2-5; TRBD2 agrees at 9 bases. With the DNA end fitting TRBJ2-7 better, the J assignment may be wrong. Germline-derived CDR1 and CDR2 are SGHAT and FQDESV (reference sequence). CDR3 length: 17 amino acids. The DNA for the CDR3 is TGTGCCAGCAGCCCTTCTGGAGCGGGAGGCTACTCCTACGAGCAGTACTTC. As protein: CASSPSGAGGYSYEQYF.

This chain joins TRBV5-4 and TRBJ2-1; D may be TRBD1 or TRBD2 (7 bases each). CDR1 and CDR2 from the germline V gene are SGHNT and YYREEE (reference sequence). This CDR3 region has 16 residues. Trimming left V 4 bases short and J 10 bases short, with 24 bases between. The CDR3 nucleotides are TGTGCCAGCAGCCCGTCTCCCCGACAGGGAGGGATCGAGCAGTTCTTC. Its translation is CASSPSPRQGGIEQFF.

The chain has TRBV5-1 and TRBJ2-6; D is uncertain. Germline V gene data show CDR1 as SGHRS and CDR2 as YFSETQ. There are 15 residues in the CDR3. V dropped 1 base and J dropped 2 bases, with 7 bases sitting between them. The CDR3 DNA sequence: TGCGCCAGCAGCTTGCCACGTCCTGGGGCCAACGTCCTGACTTTC. Its protein product is CASSLPRPGANVLTF.